This is a list of T cell receptor beta chains from one sample in a study of blood T cell repertoires in COVID-19. Some clones are missing from TCRdb's copy, which holds only in-frame ones; the method was immunoSEQ multiplex PCR. The data contain around 63,000 clones, approximately 80% of them seen just once; the ten biggest clones take up 6.5% to 7.5%. The sample comprised peripheral blood. These receptors all come from a man aged 60-69 years with acute or convalescent COVID-19. Each CDR3 is given without its conserved first and last residue.

j_call v_call cdr3_aa
TRBJ2-1 TRBV7-2 ASSSRGQSYNEQF
TRBJ2-3 TRBV7-3 ASSLDSSGGANTQY
TRBJ2-2 TRBV19 ASRQGLGELF
TRBJ1-2 TRBV7-8 ASSGQLRYGYT
TRBJ2-5 TRBV29-1 SVEEAGKKETQY
TRBJ1-5 TRBV24-1 ATSRTGLQPQH
TRBJ1-4 TRBV9 ASSVGRGWEKLF
TRBJ2-3 TRBV9 ASSVARGVGTDTQY
TRBJ1-2 TRBV9 ASSVDQGYGYT
TRBJ2-5 TRBV28 ASNSGWETQY
TRBJ1-1 TRBV2 ATHGGSNTEAF
TRBJ2-2 TRBV19 ASSTLSGDTGELF
TRBJ2-7 TRBV5-1 ASSSTGNVAYEQY
TRBJ1-1 TRBV7-9 ASSSATGLNTEAF
TRBJ1-2 TRBV10-3 AISAPERGAFYNYGYT
TRBJ2-2 TRBV19 ASKLTADTGELF
TRBJ2-6 TRBV30 AWSVRGAGGANVLT
TRBJ2-3 TRBV3-1/TRBV3-2 ASSTSGDTQY